These 32 T cell receptor beta chains came from one sample sequenced in a study of CD8+CD57+ T cells in acquired aplastic anemia. It was patients with CD8+CD57+ cell expansion by flow cytometry who were chosen for sequencing. According to the study, genomic DNA was the template for TCR beta VDJ and CDR3 profiling. TCRdb independently ran MiXCR on the reads; one entry per CDR3 protein. The sample consists of around 290,000 distinct CDR3 sequences, about 50% of them appearing once. The specimen sequenced was sorted CD4+, CD8+, or CD8+CD57+ T cells (not recorded which) from PBMCs. Receptors originate from a human donor with aplastic anemia.

The sample holds one count of this clonotype. The V gene is TRBV20-1, the J gene TRBJ2-7, with D possibly being TRBD2 (5 bases). V lost 0 bases and J lost 2, with 11 bases in between. Per the germline V gene, CDR1 is DFQATT and CDR2 is SNEGSKA (reference sequence). CDR3 length: 14 residues. CDR3 in DNA: TGCAGTGCTAGAGACCGGGGAAACCCCTACGAGCAGTACTTC. Translating gives CSARDRGNPYEQYF.

This clonotype showed up many times. The chain carries TRBV5-8 and TRBJ2-5; 10 nucleotides match TRBD2. V shed 7 bases and J 6 bases; nucleotides not matched to a gene: 9. From germline, CDR1 is SGHTS and CDR2 YDEGEE. The CDR3 length is 14 residues. CDR3 protein: CASLLSGREKTQYF. Here the CDR3 DNA reads TGTGCCAGCCTTCTAAGCGGGAGGGAGAAGACCCAGTACTTC.

This clonotype was recorded at least ten times. The rearrangement links TRBV5-1 to TRBJ2-7, with D perhaps assigned TRBD1 or TRBD2 (7 bases each). Per germline, CDR1 SGHRS and CDR2 YFSETQ. CDR3 length: 15 residues. Trimming cost V 1 base and J 2 bases, with 13 bases left between them. CDR3 DNA sequence: TGCGCCAGCAGCTTGAGCGGGACAGAGACCTACGAGCAGTACTTC. The encoded protein is CASSLSGTETYEQYF.

This clonotype was seen repeatedly, ten times or more. This CDR3 reads CSARGGTGNQPQHF. The DNA for the CDR3 is TGCAGTGCTAGAGGAGGGACAGGCAATCAGCCCCAGCATTTT. The chain carries TRBV20-1 and TRBJ1-5; 7 bases agree with TRBD1. CDR3 length equals 14 residues. Trimming at V came to 1 base and at J to 2 bases, leaving 2 bases not matched to a gene. Germline V gene data show CDR1 as DFQATT and CDR2 as SNEGSKA (reference sequence).

V and J are TRBV7-7 and TRBJ1-3; possibly TRBD1 for D (6 bases). Germline V CDR1 and CDR2: SSHAT, FNYEAQ (reference sequence). The CDR3 runs 15 residues. Trimming shortened V by 2 bases and J by 0 bases, and 8 bases separated the two germline ends. CDR3 coding DNA: TGTGCCAGCAGCTTATCGGACAGCTCTGGAAACACCATATATTTT. Protein sequence: CASSLSDSSGNTIYF. The variable domain in full, completed from reference TRBV7-7 and TRBJ1-3, reads GAGVSQSPRYKVTKRGQDVTLRCDPISSHATLYWYQQALGQGPEFLTYFNYEAQPDKSGLPSDRFSAERPEGSISTLTIQRTEQRDSAMYRCASSLSDSSGNTIYFGEGSWLTVV.

The table lists this clonotype with many counts. The CDR3, as DNA: TGCGCCAGCAGCTTGGTGACAGGGGAGGGTGGCTACACCTTC. This translates into CASSLVTGEGGYTF. The J gene is TRBJ1-2, the V gene TRBV5-1, with 8 positions matching TRBD1. This CDR3 is built from 14 residues. Germline CDR1 and CDR2: SGHRS and YFSETQ. V was pared by 0 bases and J by 7 bases, with 5 bases of the junction left unmatched. Supplemented by reference TRBV5-1 and TRBJ1-2, the full variable domain reads KAGVTQTPRYLIKTRGQQVTLSCSPISGHRSVSWYQQTPGQGLQFLFEYFSETQRNKGNFPGRFSGRQFSNSRSEMNVSTLELGDSALYLCASSLVTGEGGYTFGSGTRLTVV.

V and J are TRBV7-2 and TRBJ2-5, with D unclear. Trimming cost V 3 bases and J 6 bases, with 14 bases left between them. The germline V gene encodes CDR1 SGHTA and CDR2 FQGNSA. The CDR3 contains 14 residues. The CDR3 is CASSFGPQSQTQYF. CDR3 DNA: TGTGCCAGCAGCTTTGGGCCCCAGAGCCAGACCCAGTACTTC.

This clonotype was seen many times. V usage is TRBV20-1 and J usage is TRBJ2-7, with D perhaps TRBD2 (5 bases). CDR3 length equals 14 residues. V was clipped by 3 bases and J by 2 bases, with 14 bases between them. The V gene's germline CDR1 is DFQATT and CDR2 SNEGSKA (reference sequence). For the CDR3, the DNA is TGCAGTGCTAGTCGGGGAGCAGGTCCCTACGAGCAGTACTTC. Its protein is CSASRGAGPYEQYF.

The chain employs TRBV7-2 and TRBJ2-6, with TRBD1 as a possible D gene (5 bases). Per the germline V gene, CDR1 is SGHTA and CDR2 is FQGNSA. V lost 5 bases and J lost 0, with 8 bases in between. The CDR3 is 15 amino acids. CDR3 protein: CASSLDSSGANVLTF. CDR3 sequence (DNA): TGTGCCAGCAGCCTTGACAGCTCTGGGGCCAACGTCCTGACTTTC.

This chain uses TRBV20-1 with TRBJ2-5; D is uncertain. This CDR3 is 13 amino acids long. Germline V CDR1 and CDR2: DFQATT, SNEGSKA (reference sequence). The V gene lost 0 bases and the J gene lost 1 base, with 6 bases spanning the gap. The CDR3 loop reads CSAREGPQETQYF. CDR3 bases: TGCAGTGCTAGAGAGGGCCCCCAAGAGACCCAGTACTTC.

This clonotype has more than one count but fewer than ten. The chain recombines TRBV7-9 with TRBJ2-3; 7 bases agree with TRBD2. V lost 5 bases, J lost 0 bases, and 5 bases stayed unmatched. CDR3 size: 15 residues. CDR1 is SEHNR, CDR2 FQNEAQ, per germline (reference sequence). In DNA form, the CDR3 reads TGTGCCAGCAGCGAGGGAGGGCTAAGCACAGATACGCAGTATTTT. It translates to CASSEGGLSTDTQYF.

J is TRBJ1-2 and V is TRBV5-1, with D hard to call. Trimming took off 0 bases at V and 2 bases at J, with 20 bases between the two ends. Germline V gives CDR1 SGHRS, CDR2 YFSETQ. This CDR3 region has 18 residues. CDR3 sequence: CASSLALAEDQQNYGYTF. In nucleotides, the CDR3 is TGCGCCAGCAGCTTGGCCTTAGCGGAGGACCAGCAAAACTATGGCTACACCTTC.

The chain carries TRBV5-1 and TRBJ1-1; 8 bases match TRBD1. V gave up 0 bases and J gave up 9 bases; unmatched junction bases: 10. This CDR3 contains 15 residues. Germline-derived CDR1 and CDR2 are SGHRS and YFSETQ. DNA for the CDR3: TGCGCCAGCAGCTTGGGGACAGGGTCGGGATTGAAAGCTTTCTTT. Protein: CASSLGTGSGLKAFF. The variable domain in full, with the rest retrieved from reference TRBV5-1 and TRBJ1-1, is KAGVTQTPRYLIKTRGQQVTLSCSPISGHRSVSWYQQTPGQGLQFLFEYFSETQRNKGNFPGRFSGRQFSNSRSEMNVSTLELGDSALYLCASSLGTGSGLKAFFGQGTRLTVV.

The table lists this clonotype with many counts. The junction does not match germline at one end; this may be a read error. The rearrangement uses TRBV4-1 and TRBJ2-7; D possibly matches TRBD1 or TRBD2 (6 bases each). Per germline, CDR1 MGHRA and CDR2 YSYEKL. CDR3 length: 13 residues. The chain's CDR3 is CASSQGGTYEQYF. The CDR3 DNA reads as TGTGCCAGCAGCCAAGGGGGGACTTACGAGCAGTACTTC.

This clonotype was detected a few times. The J gene is TRBJ2-7, the V gene TRBV7-2, with D unclear. In germline, CDR1 is SGHTA, CDR2 FQGNSA. With 3 bases removed from V and 2 bases from J, the gap between germline ends came to 8 bases. The CDR3 consists of 13 residues. The DNA of the CDR3 is TGTGCCAGCAGCTTTGGGCAAGCCTACGAGCAGTACTTC. Translation gives CASSFGQAYEQYF. Complete variable domain (other parts from reference TRBV7-2 and TRBJ2-7): GAGVSQSPSNKVTEKGKDVELRCDPISGHTALYWYRQSLGQGLEFLIYFQGNSAPDKSGLPSDRFSAERTGGSVSTLTIQRTQQEDSAVYLCASSFGQAYEQYFGPGTRLTVT.

V and J are TRBV6-5 and TRBJ1-3, with D hard to call. Per germline, CDR1 MNHEY and CDR2 SVGAGI. V shed 5 bases and J shed 6 bases, with 5 bases lying between them. The CDR3 has 11 residues. The DNA for the CDR3 is TGTGCCAGCAGTCAAGAAAACACCATATATTTT. Translated: CASSQENTIYF.

This chain connects TRBV2 to TRBJ1-6, with D possibly being TRBD1 (5 bases). Trimming took off 7 bases at V and 8 bases at J, with 12 bases between the two ends. The length of the CDR3 is 13 residues. Germline V gene lookup returns CDR1 SNHLY and CDR2 FYNNEI. Here the CDR3 DNA reads TGTGCCAGCAAGGGCAGGGTATATTCACCCCTCCACTTT. It codes for CASKGRVYSPLHF.

This chain uses TRBV20-1 with TRBJ2-7, with D unclear. Looked up from germline, CDR1 is DFQATT and CDR2 is SNEGSKA (reference sequence). The CDR3 loop spans 13 amino acids. V lost 1 base and J lost 3, with 10 bases in between. For the CDR3, the DNA is TGCAGTGCTAGAGGGGTAGGGTTCTACGAGCAGTACTTC. Its translation: CSARGVGFYEQYF.

The rearrangement links TRBV7-6 to TRBJ2-7, with D possibly being TRBD1 (5 bases). The CDR3 length is 14 residues. V was clipped by 3 bases and J by 2 bases, with 11 bases between them. Germline CDR1 and CDR2: SGHVS and FNYEAQ. The CDR3 sequence is CASSFETGTYEQYF. Written as DNA, the CDR3 is TGTGCCAGCAGCTTTGAAACAGGCACCTACGAGCAGTACTTC.

This clonotype appeared many times. A much larger clone sits a single nucleotide away, making a read error possible. The rearrangement uses TRBV28 and TRBJ1-1; TRBD1 matches 9 bases. The ends lost 6 bases at V and 1 base at J; junction bases unmatched: 3. Germline assignment: CDR1 MDHEN and CDR2 SYDVKM. The CDR3 loop spans 14 amino acids. DNA for the CDR3: TGTGCCAGCAGGCCGGGACAGGGGAACACTGAAGCTTTCTTT. Translated, it gives CASRPGQGNTEAFF.

The chain recombines TRBV10-3 with TRBJ1-5; 7 bases line up with TRBD1. V trimming: 6 bases; J trimming: 7 bases; junction bases outside the gene matches: 9. There are 14 residues in the CDR3. CDR1 is ENHRY, CDR2 SYGVKD, per germline. The CDR3 region has the DNA TGTGCCATCAGAGGGGACAGCCCTGGGCAGCCCCAGCATTTT. Its translation: CAIRGDSPGQPQHF.

CDR3 nucleotide sequence: TGTGCCAGCGTTGCTCCCTCTGCGGGGACTGAAGCTTTCTTT. This translates into CASVAPSAGTEAFF. The V gene is TRBV25-1, the J gene TRBJ1-1, with D unclear. Per germline, CDR1 MGHDK and CDR2 SYGVNS. The CDR3 has 14 residues. The V gene lost 8 bases and the J gene lost 5 bases, with 18 bases spanning the gap. Variable domain in full (rest from reference TRBV25-1 and TRBJ1-1): EADIYQTPRYLVIGTGKKITLECSQTMGHDKMYWYQQDPGMELHLIHYSYGVNSTEKGDLSSESTVSRIRTEHFPLTLESARPSHTSQYLCASVAPSAGTEAFFGQGTRLTVV.

This chain connects TRBV20-1 to TRBJ2-7, with 7 bases lining up with TRBD2. The germline CDR1 and CDR2 sequences are DFQATT and SNEGSKA (reference sequence). The CDR3 extends over 13 amino acids. The junction had 6 bases not matched to a gene; V was cut back by 6 bases and J by 1 base. For the CDR3, the DNA is TGCAGTGCGGAACGGGGGGAATCCTACGAGCAGTACTTC. Its protein product is CSAERGESYEQYF.

This rearrangement joins TRBV6-5 to TRBJ2-1; 14 positions agree with TRBD2. J was trimmed by 1 base and V by 10 bases; bases with no gene match: 9. Germline CDR1 is MNHEY and CDR2 is SVGAGI. This CDR3 region has 17 residues. This chain's CDR3 is CATQGTSGRVSYNEQFF. The CDR3 nucleotides read TGTGCCACCCAAGGGACTAGCGGGAGAGTATCCTACAATGAGCAGTTCTTC.

The chain couples TRBV5-1 to TRBJ2-2; no definite D call. From germline, CDR1 is SGHRS and CDR2 YFSETQ. This CDR3 spans 15 amino acids. V lost 1 base to trimming and J lost 4 bases, with 11 bases between them. The CDR3 loop reads CASSLNQLGTGELFF. CDR3 nucleotide sequence: TGCGCCAGCAGCTTGAACCAGCTAGGCACCGGGGAGCTGTTTTTT.

The gene calls are TRBV10-3 and TRBJ2-7, with 7 bases lining up with TRBD1. V dropped 3 bases and J dropped 5; count of bases not matched to a gene: 10. This CDR3 spans 15 amino acids. The germline V gene encodes CDR1 ENHRY and CDR2 SYGVKD. The CDR3: CAISDPRGQRNEQYF. In DNA, the CDR3 is TGTGCCATCAGTGACCCACGGGGACAGCGCAACGAGCAGTACTTC.

The genes are TRBV2 and TRBJ2-3; D remains unclear. The germline CDR1 and CDR2 sequences are SNHLY and FYNNEI. This CDR3 contains 14 residues. Trimming stripped 3 bases from V and 2 bases from J, with 9 bases between. The CDR3 is CASSDKVTTDTQYF. CDR3 DNA: TGTGCCAGCAGTGACAAGGTAACCACAGATACGCAGTATTTT.

This chain joins TRBV12-3 or TRBV12-4 and TRBJ2-7; 9 bases are shared with TRBD1. The CDR3 spans 13 residues. With 6 bases clipped from V and 4 bases from J, the junction kept 4 bases outside the gene matches. The DNA of the CDR3 is TGTGCCAGCAGGGAGGGACAGGGTTACGAGCAGTACTTC. Amino acid sequence: CASREGQGYEQYF.

This clonotype came up once. The chain links TRBV20-1 to TRBJ2-5; TRBD1 aligns across 12 bases. The ends lost 5 bases at V and 4 bases at J; junction bases unmatched: 11. Germline V gene data show CDR1 as DFQATT and CDR2 as SNEGSKA (reference sequence). CDR3 size: 16 residues. The CDR3 protein is CSAYGGGQGARETQYF. The CDR3 nucleotides are TGCAGTGCTTATGGAGGGGGACAGGGGGCAAGAGAGACCCAGTACTTC.

This clonotype was seen at least ten times. The CDR3 sequence: CASSDPGGTGGTYEQYF. The CDR3 DNA reads TGTGCCAGCAGTGACCCGGGAGGGACGGGGGGAACCTACGAGCAGTACTTC. The chain carries TRBV2 and TRBJ2-7; 8 bases are shared with TRBD2. The CDR3 loop spans 17 amino acids. The V gene end was trimmed by 3 bases and the J gene end by 2 bases; junction bases not matched to a gene: 12. In germline, CDR1 is SNHLY, CDR2 FYNNEI.

The rearrangement joins TRBV2 to TRBJ2-3, with 8 bases aligning to TRBD2. Germline CDR1 SNHLY, CDR2 FYNNEI. The J segment lost 0 bases and the V segment lost 7 bases, leaving 3 bases of the junction unmatched. CDR3 size: 14 residues. In DNA, the CDR3 is TGTGCCAGCACCGAGCGGGGGAGCACAGATACGCAGTATTTT. Its translation is CASTERGSTDTQYF. The full variable domain, its missing parts supplied by reference TRBV2 and TRBJ2-3, is EPEVTQTPSHQVTQMGQEVILRCVPISNHLYFYWYRQILGQKVEFLVSFYNNEISEKSEIFDDQFSVERPDGSNFTLKIRSTKLEDSAMYFCASTERGSTDTQYFGPGTRLTVL.

For this clonotype: The junction differs from germline at one of its ends, possibly a read error. This chain connects TRBV9 to TRBJ2-2; D could derive from TRBD1 or TRBD2 (6 bases each). The CDR3 consists of 14 residues. Germline CDR1 SGDLS, CDR2 YYNGEE. The CDR3 sequence: CASSVGGGRGEPFF. DNA of the CDR3: TGTGCCAGCAGCGTAGGAGGGGGGCGCGGGGAGCCGTTTTTT.